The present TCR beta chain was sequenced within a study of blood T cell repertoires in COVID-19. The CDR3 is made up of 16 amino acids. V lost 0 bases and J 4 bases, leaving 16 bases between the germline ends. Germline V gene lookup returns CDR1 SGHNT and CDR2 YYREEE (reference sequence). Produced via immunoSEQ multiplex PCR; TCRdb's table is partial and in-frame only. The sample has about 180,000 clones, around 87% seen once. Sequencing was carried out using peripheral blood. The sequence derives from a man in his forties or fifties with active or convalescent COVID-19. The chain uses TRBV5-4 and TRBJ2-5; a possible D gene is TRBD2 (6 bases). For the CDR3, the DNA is TGTGCCAGCAGCTTGGCCCTGAACGGGGGTGGAGAGACCCAGTACTTC. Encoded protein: CASSLALNGGGETQYF.